These 3 T cell receptor beta chains were sequenced from one sample in a study of T cell responses to AZD1222 COVID-19 vaccine. Sequenced by immunoSEQ multiplex PCR; TCRdb stores in-frame clones only, minus some. Of around 130,000 clones detected, 89% appear once; the ten largest clones hold roughly 4.7%. The sample was peripheral blood, taken on day 0 of AZD1222 vaccination. The receptors shown here come from an adult in good health.

V usage is TRBV11-2 and J usage is TRBJ2-1; D gene unclear. Between the trimmed V and J ends, which lost 2 bases and 10 bases, there was a span of 12 bases. The germline gives CDR1 SGHAT, CDR2 FQNNGV. The CDR3 sequence is 13 residues long. CDR3 nucleotide sequence: TGTGCCAGCAGCTTATTGGTGAACGTGGAGCAGTTCTTC. Amino acids: CASSLLVNVEQFF.

Note on this clone: The sample carries other DNA sequences with the same CDR3. The chain is built from TRBV5-1 and TRBJ1-4; D is ambiguous. This CDR3 contains 13 residues. CDR1 is SGHRS and CDR2 is YFSETQ in the germline V gene. Deletions cut 0 bases from V and 5 bases from J, with 5 bases between. The CDR3 DNA follows: TGCGCCAGCAGCTTGGCGGTCAATGAAAAACTGTTTTTT. It encodes CASSLAVNEKLFF.

This chain joins TRBV3-1 (or the pseudogene TRBV3-2) and TRBJ1-2; D unresolved. Germline CDR1 LGHDT, CDR2 YNNKEL (reference sequence). CDR3 size: 13 residues. V lost 3 bases and J lost 7, with 12 bases in between. In nucleotides, the CDR3 is TGTGCCAGCAGCCAGGCCGACACATCTGGCTACACCTTC. It specifies CASSQADTSGYTF.